What follows are 5 T cell receptor beta chains derived from one specimen sequenced in a study of T-cell memory formation after mild COVID-19 listed by TCRdb under 2021. The library was obtained by 5' RACE. TCRdb records Illumina NovaSeq 6000 as the sequencer. TCRdb reanalyzed the raw reads on its own, using fastp at Q25 for trimming and MiXCR for clone calling, and kept in-frame beta chains. Entries are consolidated by CDR3 protein sequence, retaining the most common genes and DNA. For this sample the table gives about 340,000 distinct CDR3 sequences, of which roughly 19% were detected only once. The leading ten clones occupy about 21% of the sample. The source material was PBMCs or a T cell subset sorted from them (not recorded which). These receptor sequences come from a man aged 18 to 35 who had mild COVID-19 (a few samples of this study predate the infection). The sample titles of this study are shuffled in the database, so cell type and time point are left out; the donor was told from shared clones.

J is TRBJ2-1 and V is TRBV24-1, with a weak D call TRBD1 (5 bases). The CDR3 extends over 14 amino acids. The V end lost 3 bases, the J end lost 4 bases, and 9 bases lay between the germline ends. Germline V gives CDR1 KGHDR, CDR2 SFDVKD. Here the CDR3 DNA reads TGTGCCACCAGTGATGCTACAGGTTACAATGAGCAGTTCTTC. This gives the protein CATSDATGYNEQFF.

This clonotype was observed at least ten times. The chain combines TRBV5-6 with TRBJ2-5, with D unresolved. The CDR3 runs 14 residues. CDR1 is SGHDT and CDR2 is YYEEEE in the germline V gene. V was trimmed by 0 bases and J by 2 bases, leaving 8 bases between them. CDR3 amino acids: CASSLGFRQETQYF. CDR3 sequence (DNA): TGTGCCAGCAGCTTGGGGTTCAGACAAGAGACCCAGTACTTC.

This clonotype turned up a few times. The chain carries TRBV20-1 and TRBJ2-2; the match to TRBD2 covers 15 bases. This CDR3 contains 18 residues. Germline-derived CDR1 and CDR2 are DFQATT and SNEGSKA (reference sequence). V lost 4 bases, J lost 0 bases, and 6 bases stayed unmatched. The chain's CDR3 is CSAKIGTSGGPNTGELFF. DNA for the CDR3: TGCAGTGCTAAAATTGGGACTAGCGGGGGGCCGAACACCGGGGAGCTGTTTTTT.

This clonotype occurred many times. An end of the junction does not agree with germline; a read error may underlie this. The chain links TRBV5-1 to TRBJ1-1; 8 bases match TRBD1. CDR1 is SGHRS, CDR2 YFSETQ, per germline. This CDR3 has 14 amino acids. DNA for the CDR3: TGTGCCAGCAGCCCGGGACAGGTGAACACTGAAGCTTTCTTT. It codes for CASSPGQVNTEAFF.

This chain joins TRBV6-5 and TRBJ1-2, with TRBD1 matching 8 bases. The V and J ends lost 4 bases and 3 bases, in that order; junction bases with no gene match: 4. This CDR3 is 14 amino acids long. Looked up from germline, CDR1 is MNHEY and CDR2 is SVGAGI. The CDR3 nucleotides read TGTGCCAGCAGTTTCTCGACAGGGGACTATGGCTACACCTTC. Translated: CASSFSTGDYGYTF.